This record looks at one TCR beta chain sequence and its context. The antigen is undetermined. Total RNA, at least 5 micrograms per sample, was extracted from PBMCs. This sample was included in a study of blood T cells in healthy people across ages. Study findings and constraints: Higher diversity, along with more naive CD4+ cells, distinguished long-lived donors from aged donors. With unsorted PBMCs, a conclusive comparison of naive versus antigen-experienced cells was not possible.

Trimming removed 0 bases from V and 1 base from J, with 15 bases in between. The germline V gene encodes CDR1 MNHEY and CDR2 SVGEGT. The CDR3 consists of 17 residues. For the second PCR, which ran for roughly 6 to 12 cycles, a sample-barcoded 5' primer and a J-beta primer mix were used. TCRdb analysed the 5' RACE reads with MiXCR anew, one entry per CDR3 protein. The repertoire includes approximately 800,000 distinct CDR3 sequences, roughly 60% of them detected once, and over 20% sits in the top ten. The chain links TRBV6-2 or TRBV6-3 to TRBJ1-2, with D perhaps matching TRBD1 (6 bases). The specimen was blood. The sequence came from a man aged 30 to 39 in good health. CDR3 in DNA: TGTGCCAGCAGTTACTCGAGTGGGGGCGCCGATAACTATGGCTACACCTTC. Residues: CASSYSSGGADNYGYTF.